This entry lists 17 T cell receptor beta chains sequenced from one sample in a study of blood T cell repertoires in COVID-19 (dated by TCRdb to 2020 to 2022). To prepare the library, the immunoSEQ multiplex PCR assay was applied. Imported from immuneACCESS, the table was reduced by TCRdb to in-frame sequences with V and J called. These copies leave out some clones; in studies compared against another copy, an unresolved V gene accounts for under half, and the cause of the remainder is not known. The sample contains 180,000 or so clones, roughly 84% of them found a single time. The biggest ten clones account for roughly 15% of the sample. Sequences were obtained from PBMCs or T cells enriched from blood (not recorded which). The receptors were sampled from a man in his fifties who had recovered from COVID-19.

This clone was recorded once. The chain is built from TRBV27 and TRBJ2-7; unclear D gene. Trimming pared 3 bases from V and 0 bases from J, leaving 9 bases between. The CDR3 is made up of 14 amino acids. Per the germline V gene, CDR1 is MNHEY and CDR2 is SMNVEV (reference sequence). This CDR3 reads CASSFLASSYEQYF. CDR3 in DNA: TGTGCCAGCAGTTTTTTGGCCAGCTCCTACGAGCAGTACTTC.

The chain combines TRBV12-3 or TRBV12-4 with TRBJ1-2, with TRBD1 as a possible D gene (5 bases). The CDR3 has 11 residues. V shed 6 bases and J shed 7 bases, with 9 bases lying between them. The CDR3 bases are TGTGCCAGCAGGGGGCAGTTTGGCTACACCTTC. It translates to CASRGQFGYTF.

V usage is TRBV6-5 and J usage is TRBJ2-7, with no clear D. V was clipped by 7 bases and J by 1 base, with 17 bases between them. The CDR3 spans 15 residues. Germline V CDR1 and CDR2: MNHEY, SVGAGI. The CDR3 DNA sequence: TGTGCCAGCACCGATCCCTCGGCGGCTTCCTACGAGCAGTACTTC. Protein sequence: CASTDPSAASYEQYF.

The chain combines TRBV19 with TRBJ1-4; D call uncertain. Germline CDR1 is LNHDA and CDR2 is SQIVND (reference sequence). The length of the CDR3 is 16 residues. Trimming pared 2 bases from V and 0 bases from J, leaving 10 bases between. DNA of the CDR3: TGTGCCAGTAGTATAAACTCGGGAGCAACTAATGAAAAACTGTTTTTT. This encodes CASSINSGATNEKLFF.

The V and J genes are TRBV6-5 and TRBJ1-1, with D perhaps TRBD1 (6 bases). V was trimmed by 5 bases and J by 2 bases, leaving 12 bases between them. Germline values: CDR1 MNHEY, CDR2 SVGAGI. This CDR3 contains 14 residues. CDR3 region: CASSPDRINTEAFF. DNA for the CDR3: TGTGCCAGCAGTCCGGACAGAATTAACACTGAAGCTTTCTTT.

J is TRBJ2-1 and V is TRBV10-1; D might be TRBD2 (7 bases). Germline loops: CDR1 WNHNN, CDR2 SYGVQD (reference sequence). Trimming left V 3 bases short and J 7 bases short, with 19 bases between. CDR3 length equals 16 residues. The CDR3 sequence is CASSDQGGGRRNEQFF. The CDR3 region has the DNA TGCGCCAGCAGTGACCAGGGAGGGGGGCGTCGGAATGAGCAGTTCTTC.

The rearrangement uses TRBV6-5 and TRBJ2-7, with 10 nucleotides matching TRBD1. Germline V gene data show CDR1 as MNHEY and CDR2 as SVGAGI. This CDR3 has 14 residues. With 5 bases clipped from V and 6 bases from J, the junction kept 7 bases outside the gene matches. The CDR3 sequence: CASSRDRGYSEQYF. CDR3 coding DNA: TGTGCCAGCAGTAGGGACAGGGGATATTCCGAGCAGTACTTC.

In this sample, this clone turned up a few times. This chain connects TRBV4-1 to TRBJ1-6; 7 nucleotides align to TRBD1. With 1 base clipped from V and 10 bases from J, the junction kept 10 bases outside the gene matches. The CDR3 extends over 16 amino acids. CDR1 MGHRA and CDR2 YSYEKL come from the germline V gene. CDR3: CASSQATTGYGSPLHF. The CDR3 bases are TGCGCCAGCAGCCAAGCTACGACAGGGTATGGATCACCCCTCCACTTT.

This rearrangement joins TRBV30 to TRBJ2-7, with TRBD2 as a possible D gene (5 bases). V was clipped by 3 bases and J by 4 bases, with 13 bases between them. The CDR3 has 13 residues. The germline gives CDR1 GTSNPN, CDR2 SVGIG (reference sequence). As DNA, the CDR3 is TGTGCCTGGAGGAAGAGGGAGTTGTACGAGCAGTACTTC. Amino acids: CAWRKRELYEQYF.

This clone occurred a few times. The chain uses TRBV15 and TRBJ2-1, with 9 bases aligning to TRBD2. The CDR3 has 15 residues. Germline CDR1 is LNHNV and CDR2 is YYDKDF (reference sequence). V trimming: 0 bases; J trimming: 9 bases; junction bases outside the gene matches: 6. The CDR3 sequence is CATSRDGRGGSEQFF. The CDR3 DNA follows: TGTGCCACCAGCAGAGATGGGCGGGGGGGCAGTGAGCAGTTCTTC.

V is TRBV28 and J is TRBJ2-1; D is undetermined. CDR3 length equals 13 residues. Trimming took 5 bases from V and 6 from J, leaving 11 bases between them. CDR1 MDHEN and CDR2 SYDVKM come from the germline V gene. As DNA, the CDR3 is TGTGCCAGCAGTCCATCCAGTCCCAATGAGCAGTTCTTC. Amino acid sequence: CASSPSSPNEQFF.

V usage is TRBV18 and J usage is TRBJ1-1, with no clear D. The length of the CDR3 is 14 residues. From germline, CDR1 is KGHSH and CDR2 LQKENI. V was cut by 2 bases and J by 4 bases, with 11 bases left in between. The CDR3 region is CASSPNEGSTEAFF. The CDR3 nucleotides read TGTGCCAGCTCACCAAACGAGGGAAGCACTGAAGCTTTCTTT.

V and J are TRBV19 and TRBJ1-2; D gene unclear. The CDR3 extends over 14 amino acids. Trimming took off 1 base at V and 1 base at J, with 7 bases between the two ends. Germline V gene lookup returns CDR1 LNHDA and CDR2 SQIVND (reference sequence). The CDR3 is CASSIGAVNYGYTF. CDR3 in DNA: TGTGCCAGTAGTATAGGGGCAGTTAACTATGGCTACACCTTC.

The CDR3, as DNA: TGTGCCAGCAGTCCTTATAGGTCGGAGGGGAAAGCTTTCTTT. Encoded protein: CASSPYRSEGKAFF. The chain employs TRBV11-2 and TRBJ1-1; D is possibly TRBD1 (5 bases). Trimming removed 6 bases from V and 9 bases from J, with 20 bases in between. The CDR3 loop spans 14 amino acids. Germline V gene lookup returns CDR1 SGHAT and CDR2 FQNNGV. Looking up the rest from reference TRBV11-2 and TRBJ1-1 gives the full variable domain: EAGVAQSPRYKIIEKRQSVAFWCNPISGHATLYWYQQILGQGPKLLIQFQNNGVVDDSQLPKDRFSAERLKGVDSTLKIQPAKLEDSAVYLCASSPYRSEGKAFFGQGTRLTVV.

This clone has a single count. CDR3 in DNA: TGTGCCAGCAGTCTAGCGGGGGGGCCTCCCAGCGAGCAGTACTTC. Translation: CASSLAGGPPSEQYF. J is TRBJ2-7 and V is TRBV2; the match to TRBD2 covers 12 bases. This CDR3 is 15 amino acids long. The V segment lost 5 bases and the J segment 6 bases; nucleotides outside the gene matches: 8. From germline, CDR1 is SNHLY and CDR2 FYNNEI.

The chain joins TRBV3-1 (or the pseudogene TRBV3-2) to TRBJ2-1, with 7 bases identical to TRBD2. In germline, CDR1 is LGHDT, CDR2 YNNKEL (reference sequence). After removal of 1 base from V and 7 bases from J, the junction contained 10 bases not matched to a gene. This CDR3 has 16 amino acids. CDR3: CASSQGGLVAQNEQFF. The CDR3 DNA follows: TGTGCCAGCAGCCAAGGTGGACTAGTAGCTCAGAATGAGCAGTTCTTC.

The genes are TRBV9 and TRBJ2-3, with a tentative D call TRBD1 (7 bases). The germline CDR1 and CDR2 sequences are SGDLS and YYNGEE. The CDR3 is 16 amino acids. V lost 0 bases to trimming and J lost 3 bases, with 14 bases between them. DNA for the CDR3: TGTGCCAGCAGCGTAGGCGCCAGGGGGAGGACAGATACGCAGTATTTT. Translated, it gives CASSVGARGRTDTQYF.